These 32 T cell receptor beta chains were all obtained from the same sample, sequenced in a study of response to subunit inactivated influenza vaccine. TCRdb reprocessed the RT-PCR reads via MiXCR and lists one record per CDR3 protein. The sample has over 800,000 distinct CDR3 sequences; approximately 21% are singletons. The sample consisted of PBMCs from blood, taken less than 6 days after vaccination. The receptors derive from a man aged 45-65 years who received an inactivated influenza vaccine.

The chain recombines TRBV20-1 with TRBJ1-6; 8 bases are a match to TRBD1. Germline CDR1 and CDR2: DFQATT and SNEGSKA (reference sequence). The CDR3 is 16 residues long. Unmatched junction bases numbered 10, after V lost 3 bases and J lost 6 bases. CDR3 DNA sequence: TGCAGTGCTAGGGAACCGGGACAGGATATTAATTCACCCCTCCACTTT. It is translated as CSAREPGQDINSPLHF.

The chain joins TRBV5-4 to TRBJ2-3, with D possibly TRBD1 on 6 matching bases. The germline gives CDR1 SGHNT, CDR2 YYREEE (reference sequence). The CDR3 contains 15 residues. V lost 4 bases and J lost 3, with 15 bases in between. DNA of the CDR3: TGTGCCAGCAGCCAATGGAACACAGGGACAGATACGCAGTATTTT. It yields the protein CASSQWNTGTDTQYF.

The V gene is TRBV10-3, the J gene TRBJ2-3; D is possibly TRBD1 or TRBD2 (6 bases each). The germline V gene encodes CDR1 ENHRY and CDR2 SYGVKD. The CDR3 is made up of 14 amino acids. Between the trimmed V and J ends, which lost 5 bases and 3 bases, there was a span of 12 bases. This chain's CDR3 is CAISKGGTTDTQYF. In nucleotides, the CDR3 is TGTGCCATCAGTAAGGGGGGCACAACAGATACGCAGTATTTT.

This clonotype was detected only a few times. CDR3 coding DNA: TGTGCCAGCAGACGGTCGGGACAGGGGTACGAGCAGTACTTC. This codes for CASRRSGQGYEQYF. The chain employs TRBV12-3 or TRBV12-4 and TRBJ2-7; TRBD1 agrees at 10 bases. V lost 6 bases to trimming and J lost 4 bases; unmatched junction nucleotides: 6. There are 14 residues in the CDR3.

The CDR3 loop reads CASSPEGDRAYEQYF. The CDR3 coding sequence is TGTGCCAGTAGTCCGGAGGGGGACAGGGCCTACGAGCAGTACTTC. V and J are TRBV19 and TRBJ2-7; 9 bases are a match to TRBD1. Per the germline V gene, CDR1 is LNHDA and CDR2 is SQIVND (reference sequence). The CDR3 has 15 amino acids. The V and J ends lost 5 bases and 2 bases, in that order; junction bases with no gene match: 7.

This clonotype was seen many times. The rearrangement links TRBV2 to TRBJ2-7, with D uncertain. This CDR3 contains 10 residues. Germline V gene lookup returns CDR1 SNHLY and CDR2 FYNNEI. Trimming took 8 bases from V and 4 from J, leaving 6 bases between them. The CDR3 protein is CASGNYEQYF. The CDR3 DNA follows: TGTGCCAGCGGGAATTACGAGCAGTACTTC.

The V gene is TRBV7-2, the J gene TRBJ2-3; D ambiguous. The CDR3 covers 14 residues. Looked up from germline, CDR1 is SGHTA and CDR2 is FQGNSA. V lost 2 bases to trimming and J lost 6 bases, with 12 bases between them. In nucleotides, the CDR3 is TGTGCCAGCAGCTTACGACCCCGGTTTGATACGCAGTATTTT. Translation: CASSLRPRFDTQYF.

The chain uses TRBV7-8 and TRBJ1-5; no firm D call. The length of the CDR3 is 14 residues. The V gene's germline CDR1 is SGHVS and CDR2 FQNEAQ. V was shortened by 0 bases and J by 14 bases, with 17 bases between the two germline ends. CDR3 in DNA: TGTGCCAGCAGCTTAGCGGGGTCTGCCGGAGTTAAGCATTTT. Amino acid sequence: CASSLAGSAGVKHF.

V usage is TRBV9 and J usage is TRBJ2-1, with 15 bases matching TRBD2. The germline gives CDR1 SGDLS, CDR2 YYNGEE. This CDR3 contains 15 residues. With 3 bases clipped from V and 10 bases from J, the junction kept 5 bases outside the gene matches. DNA of the CDR3: TGTGCCAGCAGCGCTGGGGGGACTAGCGGGAGGGAGCAGTTCTTC. Amino acid sequence: CASSAGGTSGREQFF.

V and J are TRBV5-6 and TRBJ1-2, with D possibly matching TRBD1 (5 bases). The CDR3 sequence is 16 residues long. Germline V gives CDR1 SGHDT, CDR2 YYEEEE. Trimming pared 4 bases from V and 1 base from J, leaving 17 bases between. CDR3: CASSPSRGQGNYGYTF. CDR3 in DNA: TGTGCCAGCAGCCCATCTCGCGGGCAGGGTAACTATGGCTACACCTTC. The full variable domain, completed using reference TRBV5-6 and TRBJ1-2, is DAGVTQSPTHLIKTRGQQVTLRCSPKSGHDTVSWYQQALGQGPQFIFQYYEEEERQRGNFPDRFSGHQFPNYSSELNVNALLLGDSALYLCASSPSRGQGNYGYTFGSGTRLTVV.

The chain is built from TRBV4-2 and TRBJ2-2; 10 positions match TRBD2. CDR3 length: 17 amino acids. Germline V CDR1 and CDR2: LGHNA, YNFKEQ. Germline trimming cut 4 bases from V and 2 bases from J; bases unmatched to any gene: 7. CDR3 DNA: TGTGCCAGCAGCCTTTTGACTAGCGGGCAAAACACCGGGGAGCTGTTTTTT. Translation gives CASSLLTSGQNTGELFF.

This clonotype was counted only a few times. The chain carries TRBV5-1 and TRBJ2-3, with 9 bases lining up with TRBD2. The CDR3 totals 17 residues. After removal of 1 base from V and 4 bases from J, the junction contained 10 bases not matched to a gene. Germline-derived CDR1 and CDR2 are SGHRS and YFSETQ. The CDR3 reads CASSLIASGNVADTQYF. The CDR3 DNA reads as TGCGCCAGCAGCTTGATCGCTAGCGGGAATGTCGCAGATACGCAGTATTTT.

The chain carries TRBV24-1 and TRBJ2-1; TRBD2 matches 10 bases. After removal of 3 bases from V and 8 bases from J, the junction contained 6 bases not matched to a gene. CDR1 is KGHDR, CDR2 SFDVKD, per germline. The CDR3 runs 15 residues. The CDR3 DNA reads as TGTGCCACCAGTGATACAGGACTAGCGGCTTATGAGCAGTTCTTC. Amino acid sequence: CATSDTGLAAYEQFF.

The J gene is TRBJ2-3, the V gene TRBV5-1; weak D call: TRBD1 (5 bases). The V gene lost 2 bases and the J gene lost 4 bases, with 11 bases spanning the gap. Germline assignment: CDR1 SGHRS and CDR2 YFSETQ. The length of the CDR3 is 14 residues. CDR3 sequence reads: CASSLVLRADTQYF. As DNA, the CDR3 is TGCGCCAGCAGCTTAGTTCTCAGGGCAGATACGCAGTATTTT.

The chain couples TRBV12-3 or TRBV12-4 to TRBJ1-5; no firm D call. The CDR3 spans 14 residues. Between the trimmed V and J ends, which lost 1 base and 6 bases, there was a span of 10 bases. The CDR3 DNA follows: TGTGCCAGCAGTTTAGGTGTACAGCGTCAGCCCCAGCATTTT. It translates to CASSLGVQRQPQHF.

V is TRBV4-2 and J is TRBJ2-1; TRBD2 matches 10 bases. Trimming removed 4 bases from V and 7 bases from J; junction bases left unmatched: 10. Germline CDR1 LGHNA, CDR2 YNFKEQ. This CDR3 is built from 16 residues. The CDR3 DNA sequence: TGTGCCAGCAGCCGGCTACTAGCGGGACAGTTAAATGAGCAGTTCTTC. It specifies CASSRLLAGQLNEQFF.

This clonotype was found a few times. CDR3 DNA: TGCAGTGCTGCAGCGGGAGCCACCGGGGAGCTGTTTTTT. This translates into CSAAAGATGELFF. This chain links TRBV20-1 with TRBJ2-2; the match to TRBD2 covers 8 bases. Germline lookup yields CDR1 DFQATT and CDR2 SNEGSKA (reference sequence). CDR3 length: 13 residues. Germline trimming cut 5 bases from V and 4 bases from J; bases unmatched to any gene: 3.

CDR3 loop: CASSPYSGRINEQFF. The CDR3 DNA reads TGTGCCAGCAGCCCTTATAGCGGGAGAATTAATGAGCAGTTCTTC. The chain carries TRBV7-3 and TRBJ2-1, with 9 bases lining up with TRBD2. Unmatched junction bases numbered 9, after V lost 5 bases and J lost 7 bases. Germline assignment: CDR1 SGHTA and CDR2 FQGTGA. The CDR3 consists of 15 residues.

Ten or more counts support this clonotype. This chain joins TRBV5-1 and TRBJ1-6; D uncertain. Between the trimmed V and J ends, which lost 0 bases and 6 bases, there was a span of 10 bases. Germline V gene data show CDR1 as SGHRS and CDR2 as YFSETQ. This CDR3 is 15 amino acids long. The CDR3 loop is CASSLVRDSNSPLHF. CDR3 nucleotide sequence: TGCGCCAGCAGCTTGGTAAGGGATTCTAATTCACCCCTCCACTTT.

This clonotype was seen a handful of times. The DNA for the CDR3 is TGTGCCAGTGGTGGGAGCCCTCCCTACGAGCAGTACTTC. Protein sequence: CASGGSPPYEQYF. V and J are TRBV6-2 or TRBV6-3 and TRBJ2-7, with D perhaps TRBD2 (5 bases). Germline loops: CDR1 MNHEY, CDR2 SVGEGT. The V end lost 9 bases, the J end lost 2 bases, and 14 bases lay between the germline ends. The CDR3 spans 13 residues.

The sample holds many counts of this clonotype. The rearrangement links TRBV12-3 or TRBV12-4 to TRBJ1-3; TRBD1 might be the D (5 bases). V was cut by 3 bases and J by 4 bases, with 10 bases left in between. CDR3 length equals 14 residues. The CDR3 reads CASSFTGSGNTIYF. CDR3 DNA sequence: TGTGCCAGCAGTTTTACAGGTTCAGGAAACACCATATATTTT.

This clonotype was counted only a few times. The chain joins TRBV20-1 to TRBJ2-3, with 9 bases lining up with TRBD2. In germline, CDR1 is DFQATT, CDR2 SNEGSKA (reference sequence). The CDR3 covers 14 residues. The junction had 3 bases not matched to a gene; V was cut back by 1 base and J by 4 bases. Written as DNA, the CDR3 is TGCAGTGCTAGAGGAGCGGGGGGCCCAGATACGCAGTATTTT. This codes for CSARGAGGPDTQYF.

V is TRBV24-1 and J is TRBJ2-1; a weak D match, TRBD1 (6 bases). Trimming removed 4 bases at V and 8 bases at J, with 20 bases between. Germline assignment: CDR1 KGHDR and CDR2 SFDVKD. The CDR3 has 16 residues. CDR3 amino acids: CATSETGTPRGHEQFF. CDR3 DNA: TGTGCCACCAGTGAGACCGGGACCCCCAGGGGCCATGAGCAGTTCTTC.

The chain recombines TRBV3-1 with TRBJ2-5; D unclear. V lost 2 bases and J 1 base, leaving 5 bases between the germline ends. Germline assignment: CDR1 LGHDT and CDR2 YNNKEL (reference sequence). The CDR3 totals 13 residues. The CDR3 reads CASSQKVQETQYF. Here the CDR3 DNA reads TGTGCCAGCAGCCAAAAAGTCCAAGAGACCCAGTACTTC.

This clonotype was detected only a few times. CDR3 sequence (DNA): TGCAGTGCTAGAGATTTACGGGATACAGATACGCAGTATTTT. Residues: CSARDLRDTDTQYF. The chain links TRBV20-1 to TRBJ2-3; the D gene is possibly TRBD2 (5 bases). Germline values: CDR1 DFQATT, CDR2 SNEGSKA (reference sequence). V lost 0 bases to trimming and J lost 3 bases, with 10 bases between them. This CDR3 is 14 amino acids long.

This clonotype occurred a few times. V gene TRBV12-3 or TRBV12-4 combines with J gene TRBJ1-3; 12 bases align to TRBD1. The CDR3 runs 14 residues. J lost 7 bases, V lost 6 bases, and 4 bases had no gene match. The CDR3 DNA reads as TGTGCCAGCAGGCGGGACAGGGGGCGGAACACCATATATTTT. This sequence encodes CASRRDRGRNTIYF.

There are a few counts of this clonotype. This chain uses TRBV28 with TRBJ2-7, with D perhaps TRBD1 (5 bases). The V end lost 2 bases, the J end lost 2 bases, and 10 bases lay between the germline ends. The CDR3 length is 14 residues. Germline CDR1 MDHEN, CDR2 SYDVKM. This CDR3 is CASSLATAPYEQYF. CDR3 coding DNA: TGTGCCAGCAGTTTAGCGACAGCCCCCTACGAGCAGTACTTC.

The chain employs TRBV29-1 and TRBJ2-5, with no clear D. This CDR3 contains 13 residues. V gave up 4 bases and J gave up 5 bases, with 14 bases separating them. Germline V CDR1 and CDR2: SQVTM, ANQGSEA. The CDR3 DNA sequence: TGCAGCGTTGGTACTCGTATGGAGGAGACCCAGTACTTC. Translating it yields CSVGTRMEETQYF.

The genes are TRBV2 and TRBJ2-3; 9 nucleotides match TRBD2. The CDR3 extends over 14 amino acids. Germline trimming cut 6 bases from V and 4 bases from J; bases unmatched to any gene: 5. CDR1 and CDR2 from the germline V gene are SNHLY and FYNNEI. CDR3 coding DNA: TGTGCCAGCAGGGTTAGCGGGAGCGCAGATACGCAGTATTTT. This sequence encodes CASRVSGSADTQYF.

The chain carries TRBV30 and TRBJ2-5; 7 bases match TRBD1. V was clipped by 2 bases and J by 4 bases; unmatched bases: 4. The germline gives CDR1 GTSNPN, CDR2 SVGIG (reference sequence). The CDR3 sequence is 13 residues long. CDR3 DNA: TGTGCCTGGAGTCACCGGGACAGAGAGACCCAGTACTTC. This translates into CAWSHRDRETQYF.

The chain uses TRBV5-1 and TRBJ2-5; 7 nucleotides agree with TRBD1. CDR1 and CDR2 (germline): SGHRS, YFSETQ. V lost 6 bases and J lost 4; bases outside the gene matches: 12. CDR3 size: 15 residues. The CDR3 bases are TGCGCCAGCACCTCAGAACCAGGGGGTCCAGAGACCCAGTACTTC. Amino acid sequence: CASTSEPGGPETQYF.

This chain connects TRBV30 to TRBJ2-7; unclear D gene. The V end was cut by 1 base, the J end by 4 bases, with 14 bases between. The CDR3 consists of 14 residues. The germline V gene has CDR1 GTSNPN and CDR2 SVGIG (reference sequence). The CDR3 nucleotides are TGTGCCTGGAGTGATGACAAGGATCGATACGAGCAGTACTTC. This codes for CAWSDDKDRYEQYF.